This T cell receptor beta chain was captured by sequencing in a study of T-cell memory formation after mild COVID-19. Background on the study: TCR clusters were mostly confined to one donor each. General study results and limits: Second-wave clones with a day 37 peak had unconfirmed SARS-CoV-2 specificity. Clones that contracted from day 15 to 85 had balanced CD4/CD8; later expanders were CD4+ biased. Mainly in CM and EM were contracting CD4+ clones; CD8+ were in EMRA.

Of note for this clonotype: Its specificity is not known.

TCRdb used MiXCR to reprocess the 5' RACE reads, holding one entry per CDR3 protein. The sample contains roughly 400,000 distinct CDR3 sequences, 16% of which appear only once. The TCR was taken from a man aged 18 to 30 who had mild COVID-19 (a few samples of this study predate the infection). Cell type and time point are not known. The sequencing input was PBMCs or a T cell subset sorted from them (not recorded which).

The CDR3 DNA reads TGTGCCAGCAGCGTAGCAGCGGGGGACCAAGAGACCCAGTACTTC. Translating gives CASSVAAGDQETQYF. The J gene is TRBJ2-5, the V gene TRBV9; TRBD2 matches at 8 bases. Germline V gene sequence: CDR1 SGDLS, CDR2 YYNGEE. The CDR3 spans 15 residues. Trimming cost V 0 bases and J 0 bases; bases outside gene matches: 1.